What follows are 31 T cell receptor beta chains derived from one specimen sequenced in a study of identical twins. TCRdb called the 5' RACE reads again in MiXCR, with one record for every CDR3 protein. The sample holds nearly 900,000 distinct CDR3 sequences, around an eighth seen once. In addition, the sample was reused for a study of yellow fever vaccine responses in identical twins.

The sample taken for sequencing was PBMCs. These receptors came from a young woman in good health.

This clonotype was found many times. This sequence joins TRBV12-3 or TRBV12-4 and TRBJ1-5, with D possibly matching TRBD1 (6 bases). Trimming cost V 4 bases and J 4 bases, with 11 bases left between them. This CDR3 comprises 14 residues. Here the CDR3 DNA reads TGTGCCAGCAGTTCCGGACAGACTAATCAGCCCCAGCATTTT. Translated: CASSSGQTNQPQHF.

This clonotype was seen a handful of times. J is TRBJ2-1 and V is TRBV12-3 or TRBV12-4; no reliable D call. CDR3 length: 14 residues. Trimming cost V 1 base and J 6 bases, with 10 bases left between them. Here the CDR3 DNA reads TGTGCCAGCAGTTTAGGGGCAGTTATCAATGAGCAGTTCTTC. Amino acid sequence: CASSLGAVINEQFF.

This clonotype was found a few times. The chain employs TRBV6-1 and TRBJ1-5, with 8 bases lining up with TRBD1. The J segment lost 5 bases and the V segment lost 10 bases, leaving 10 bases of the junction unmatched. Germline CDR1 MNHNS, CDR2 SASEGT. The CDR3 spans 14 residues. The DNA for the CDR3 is TGTGCCACCGATAACAGGGGGGGGTATCAGCCCCAGCATTTT. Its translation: CATDNRGGYQPQHF.

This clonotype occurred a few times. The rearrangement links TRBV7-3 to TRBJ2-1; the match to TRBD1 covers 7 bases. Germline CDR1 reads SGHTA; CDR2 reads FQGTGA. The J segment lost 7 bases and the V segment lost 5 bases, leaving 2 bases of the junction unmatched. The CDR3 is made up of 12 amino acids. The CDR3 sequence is CASSRDRNEQFF. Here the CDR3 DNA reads TGTGCCAGCAGCAGGGACAGAAATGAGCAGTTCTTC. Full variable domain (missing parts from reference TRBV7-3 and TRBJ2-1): GAGVSQTPSNKVTEKGKYVELRCDPISGHTALYWYRQSLGQGPEFLIYFQGTGAADDSGLPNDRFFAVRPEGSVSTLKIQRTERGDSAVYLCASSRDRNEQFFGPGTRLTVL.

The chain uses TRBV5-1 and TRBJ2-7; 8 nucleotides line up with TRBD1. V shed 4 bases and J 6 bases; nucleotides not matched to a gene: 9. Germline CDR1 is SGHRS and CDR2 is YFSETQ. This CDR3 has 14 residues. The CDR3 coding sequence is TGCGCCAGCAGCCGGACAGGGACGAATAGCGAGCAGTACTTC. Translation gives CASSRTGTNSEQYF.

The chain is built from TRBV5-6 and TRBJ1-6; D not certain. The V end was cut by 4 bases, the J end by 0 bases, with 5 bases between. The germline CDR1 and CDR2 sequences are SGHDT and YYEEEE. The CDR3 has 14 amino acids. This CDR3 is CASSPFSYNSPLHF. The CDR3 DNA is TGTGCCAGCAGCCCTTTCTCCTATAATTCACCCCTCCACTTT.

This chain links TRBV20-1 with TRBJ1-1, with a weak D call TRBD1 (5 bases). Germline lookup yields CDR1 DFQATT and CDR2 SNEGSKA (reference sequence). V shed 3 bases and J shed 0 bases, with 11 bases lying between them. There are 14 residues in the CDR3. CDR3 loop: CSASQGSMNTEAFF. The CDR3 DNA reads TGCAGTGCTAGTCAGGGCAGTATGAACACTGAAGCTTTCTTT.

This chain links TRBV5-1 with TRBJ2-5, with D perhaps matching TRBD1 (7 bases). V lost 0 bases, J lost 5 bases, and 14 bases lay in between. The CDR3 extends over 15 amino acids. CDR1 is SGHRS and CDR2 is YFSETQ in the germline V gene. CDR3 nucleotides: TGCGCCAGCAGCTTGGAGCCGACAGGGAGGGAGACCCAGTACTTC. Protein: CASSLEPTGRETQYF.

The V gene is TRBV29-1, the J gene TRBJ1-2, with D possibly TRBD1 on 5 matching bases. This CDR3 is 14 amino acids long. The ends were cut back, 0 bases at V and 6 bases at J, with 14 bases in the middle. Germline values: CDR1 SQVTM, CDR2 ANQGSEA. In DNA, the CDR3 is TGCAGCGTTGAAGATCGGGGGAGAGACGATGGCTACACCTTC. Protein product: CSVEDRGRDDGYTF.

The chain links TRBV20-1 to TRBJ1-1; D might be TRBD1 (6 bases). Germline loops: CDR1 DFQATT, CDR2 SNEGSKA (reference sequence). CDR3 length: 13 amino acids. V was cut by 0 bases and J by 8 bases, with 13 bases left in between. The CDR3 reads CSARDPWTDEAFF. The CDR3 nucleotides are TGCAGTGCTAGAGATCCCTGGACAGACGAAGCTTTCTTT.

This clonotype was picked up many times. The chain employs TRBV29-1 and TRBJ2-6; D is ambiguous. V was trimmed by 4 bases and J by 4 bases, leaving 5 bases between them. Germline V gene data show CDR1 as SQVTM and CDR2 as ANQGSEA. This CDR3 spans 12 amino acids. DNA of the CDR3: TGCAGCGTTGCAAGCGGGGCCAACGTCCTGACTTTC. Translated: CSVASGANVLTF.

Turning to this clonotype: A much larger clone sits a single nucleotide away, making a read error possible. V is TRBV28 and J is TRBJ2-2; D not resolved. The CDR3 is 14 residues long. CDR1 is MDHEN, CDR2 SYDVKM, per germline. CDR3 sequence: CACSTLAKAGELFF. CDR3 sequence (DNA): TGTGCCTGCAGTACCCTCGCAAAGGCCGGGGAGCTGTTTTTT.

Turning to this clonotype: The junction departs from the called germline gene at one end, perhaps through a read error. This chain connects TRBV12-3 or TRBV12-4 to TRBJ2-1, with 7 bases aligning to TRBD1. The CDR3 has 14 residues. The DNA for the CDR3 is TGTGCCAGCATCAGGGGGTCGATCAAGAATGAGAAGTTCTTC. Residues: CASIRGSIKNEKFF.

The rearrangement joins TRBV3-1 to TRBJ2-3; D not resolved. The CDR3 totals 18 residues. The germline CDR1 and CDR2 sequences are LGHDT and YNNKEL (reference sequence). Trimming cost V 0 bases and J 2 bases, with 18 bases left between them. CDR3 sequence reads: CASSQDRGGLKITDTQYF. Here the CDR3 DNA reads TGTGCCAGCAGCCAAGATCGTGGCGGCCTGAAGATCACAGATACGCAGTATTTT.

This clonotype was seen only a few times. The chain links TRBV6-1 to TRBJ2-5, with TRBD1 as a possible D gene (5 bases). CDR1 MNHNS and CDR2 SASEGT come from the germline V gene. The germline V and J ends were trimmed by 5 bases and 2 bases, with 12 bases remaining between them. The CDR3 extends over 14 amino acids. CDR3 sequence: CASSQNQGQETQYF. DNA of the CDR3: TGTGCCAGCAGTCAGAACCAGGGACAAGAGACCCAGTACTTC.

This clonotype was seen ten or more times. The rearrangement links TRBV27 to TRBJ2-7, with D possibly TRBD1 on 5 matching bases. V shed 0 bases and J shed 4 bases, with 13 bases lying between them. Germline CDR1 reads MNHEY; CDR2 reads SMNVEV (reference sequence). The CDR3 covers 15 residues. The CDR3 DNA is TGTGCCAGCAGTTTATCGGGCCAGGGAAATTACGAGCAGTACGTC. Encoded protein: CASSLSGQGNYEQYV.

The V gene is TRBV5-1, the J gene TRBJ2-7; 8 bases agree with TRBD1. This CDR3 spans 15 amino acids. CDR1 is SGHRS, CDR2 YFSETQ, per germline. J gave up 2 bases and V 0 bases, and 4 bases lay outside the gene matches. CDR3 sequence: CASSLGQGPPYEQYV. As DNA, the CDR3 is TGCGCCAGCAGCTTGGGACAGGGGCCCCCCTACGAGCAGTACGTC.

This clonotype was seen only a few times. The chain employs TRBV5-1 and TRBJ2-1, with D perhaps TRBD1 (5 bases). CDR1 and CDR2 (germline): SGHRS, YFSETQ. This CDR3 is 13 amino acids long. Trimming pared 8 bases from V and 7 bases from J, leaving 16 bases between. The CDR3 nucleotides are TGCGCCAGTGAATCGGACATCACAAATGAGCAGTTCTTC. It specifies CASESDITNEQFF.

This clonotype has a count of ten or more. The DNA of the CDR3 is TGCAGCGTTGACGGGGGTACAGATACGCAGTATTTT. Translating it yields CSVDGGTDTQYF. The V call is TRBV29-1, the J call TRBJ2-3, with D possibly being TRBD2 (6 bases). The CDR3 has 12 amino acids. CDR1 and CDR2 from the germline V gene are SQVTM and ANQGSEA. Trimming left V 3 bases short and J 3 bases short, with 7 bases between.

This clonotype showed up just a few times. CDR3 bases: TGTGCCAGCAGTTTCTTCGACAGGGTGGGAGGAGATGAGCAGTTCTTC. This encodes CASSFFDRVGGDEQFF. V and J are TRBV12-3 or TRBV12-4 and TRBJ2-1; a weak D match, TRBD1 (7 bases). V lost 3 bases and J 8 bases, leaving 20 bases between the germline ends. The CDR3 loop spans 16 amino acids.

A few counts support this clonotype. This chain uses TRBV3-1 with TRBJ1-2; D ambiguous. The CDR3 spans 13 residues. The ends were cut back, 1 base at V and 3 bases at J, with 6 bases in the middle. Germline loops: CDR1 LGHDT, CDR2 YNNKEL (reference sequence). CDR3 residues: CASSQGLDYGYTF. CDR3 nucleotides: TGTGCCAGCAGCCAAGGCCTGGACTATGGCTACACCTTC.

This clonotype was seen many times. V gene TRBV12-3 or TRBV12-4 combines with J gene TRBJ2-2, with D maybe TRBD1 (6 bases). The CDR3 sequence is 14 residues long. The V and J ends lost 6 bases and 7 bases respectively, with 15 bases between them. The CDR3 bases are TGTGCCAGCAGGTCACTAGGGGGAATCGGGGAGCTGTTTTTT. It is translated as CASRSLGGIGELFF.

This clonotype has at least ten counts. CDR3 amino acids: CASGGPIEQFF. The CDR3 bases are TGTGCCAGCGGGGGGCCAATTGAGCAGTTCTTC. V is TRBV12-3 or TRBV12-4 and J is TRBJ2-1; either TRBD1 or TRBD2 may fit D (6 bases each). With 8 bases removed from V and 9 bases from J, the gap between germline ends came to 11 bases. The CDR3 sequence is 11 residues long.

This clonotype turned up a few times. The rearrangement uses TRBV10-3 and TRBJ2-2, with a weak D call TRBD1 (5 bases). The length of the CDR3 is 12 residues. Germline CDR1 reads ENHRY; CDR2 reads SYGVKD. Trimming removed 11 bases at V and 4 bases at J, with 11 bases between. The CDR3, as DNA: TGTGCCGCCTTGGGGCCCACCGGGGAGCTGTTTTTT. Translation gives CAALGPTGELFF.

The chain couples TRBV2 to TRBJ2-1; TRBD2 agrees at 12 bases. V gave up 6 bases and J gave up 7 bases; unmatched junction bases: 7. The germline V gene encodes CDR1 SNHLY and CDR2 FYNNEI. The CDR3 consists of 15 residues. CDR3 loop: CASRKTSGSWNEQFF. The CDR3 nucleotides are TGTGCCAGCAGGAAGACTAGCGGGAGTTGGAATGAGCAGTTCTTC.

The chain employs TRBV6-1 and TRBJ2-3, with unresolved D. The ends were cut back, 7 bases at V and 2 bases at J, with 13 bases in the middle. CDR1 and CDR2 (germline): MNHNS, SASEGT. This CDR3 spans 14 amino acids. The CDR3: CASKQEILTDTQYF. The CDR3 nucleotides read TGTGCCAGCAAACAAGAAATCCTCACAGATACGCAGTATTTT.

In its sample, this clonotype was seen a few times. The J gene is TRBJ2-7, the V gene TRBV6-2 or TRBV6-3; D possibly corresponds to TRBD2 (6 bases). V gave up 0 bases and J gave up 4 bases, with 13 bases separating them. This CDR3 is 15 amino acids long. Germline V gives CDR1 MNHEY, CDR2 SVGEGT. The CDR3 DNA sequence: TGTGCCAGCAGTTACTCCGGCGGGAACAGGTACGAGCAGTACTTC. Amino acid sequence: CASSYSGGNRYEQYF.

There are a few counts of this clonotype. This chain's CDR3 is CASSPNTGPDEKLFF. CDR3 nucleotide sequence: TGCGCCAGCAGCCCCAATACAGGGCCGGATGAAAAACTGTTTTTT. The chain uses TRBV5-1 and TRBJ1-4, with D possibly matching TRBD1 (6 bases). This CDR3 contains 15 residues. The V and J ends lost 4 bases and 6 bases respectively, with 16 bases between them. Germline V lookup: CDR1 SGHRS, CDR2 YFSETQ.

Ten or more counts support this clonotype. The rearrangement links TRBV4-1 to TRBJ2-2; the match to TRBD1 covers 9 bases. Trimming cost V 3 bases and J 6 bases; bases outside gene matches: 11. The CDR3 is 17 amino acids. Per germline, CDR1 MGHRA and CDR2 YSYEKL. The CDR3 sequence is CASSQRGDRVDAGELFF. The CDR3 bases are TGCGCCAGCAGCCAGAGAGGGGACAGGGTGGACGCCGGGGAGCTGTTTTTT.

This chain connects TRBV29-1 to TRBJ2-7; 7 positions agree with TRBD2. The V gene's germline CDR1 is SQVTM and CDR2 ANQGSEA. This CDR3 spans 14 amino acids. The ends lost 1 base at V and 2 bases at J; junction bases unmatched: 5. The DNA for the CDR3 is TGCAGCGTTGAAGGGCCAGGACTAGCCTACGAGCAGTACTTC. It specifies CSVEGPGLAYEQYF.

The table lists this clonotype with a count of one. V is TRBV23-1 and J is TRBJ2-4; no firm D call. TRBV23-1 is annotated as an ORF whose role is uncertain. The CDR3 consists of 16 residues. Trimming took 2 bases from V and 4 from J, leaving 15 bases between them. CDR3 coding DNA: TGCGCCAGCAGTCAAAAAATAGGGATACTTAAAAACATTCAGTACTTC. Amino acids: CASSQKIGILKNIQYF.